Presented here are 2 T cell receptor beta chains from one specimen sequenced in a study of neurological immune-mediated disorders. TCRdb re-derived calls from the 5' RACE reads in MiXCR, one entry per CDR3 protein. The sample includes around 50,000 distinct CDR3 sequences, approximately 14% seen only once; the top ten take roughly 4.3%. Specified time point: longitudinal time-point 2. The sequenced material came from PBMCs. Receptor source: a male donor with HTLV-1-associated myelopathy (HAM/TSP).

This clonotype came up many times. The chain employs TRBV29-1 and TRBJ2-6, with D perhaps matching TRBD2 (5 bases). Germline loops: CDR1 SQVTM, CDR2 ANQGSEA. Trimming took off 4 bases at V and 3 bases at J, with 13 bases between the two ends. The CDR3 length is 15 residues. Here the CDR3 reads CSVGPGGGGANVLTF. CDR3 in DNA: TGCAGCGTTGGCCCGGGCGGAGGTGGGGCCAACGTCCTGACTTTC.

This clonotype was found many times. The rearrangement joins TRBV7-2 to TRBJ2-1, with 12 bases identical to TRBD2. Germline V gene lookup returns CDR1 SGHTA and CDR2 FQGNSA. CDR3 length: 17 amino acids. The V and J ends lost 5 bases and 0 bases, in that order; junction bases with no gene match: 5. The chain's CDR3 is CASSQLAGGGSYNEQFF. The CDR3 DNA reads as TGTGCCAGCAGCCAACTAGCGGGGGGCGGCTCCTACAATGAGCAGTTCTTC. The entire variable domain, with the rest obtained from reference TRBV7-2 and TRBJ2-1, is as follows: GAGVSQSPSNKVTEKGKDVELRCDPISGHTALYWYRQSLGQGLEFLIYFQGNSAPDKSGLPSDRFSAERTGGSVSTLTIQRTQQEDSAVYLCASSQLAGGGSYNEQFFGPGTRLTVL.